The clone carrying this T cell receptor (beta chain) was seen a few times. Its antigen is still unknown. This sample was included in a study of lung T cells in sarcoidosis with Löfgren's syndrome. One entry per CDR3 protein results from TCRdb running MiXCR on the reads. The sample carries about 19,000 distinct CDR3 sequences, less than 25% recorded once. Study conclusions and caveats: In alpha-beta pairs, TRAV12-1 favored TRBV2, and their CDR3s were homologous. Löfgren's syndrome patients reportedly showed greatest TRAV12-1 and TRBV2 expansion versus controls.

The CDR3 is 13 amino acids. Germline V gene sequence: CDR1 MGHRA, CDR2 YSYEKL. V lost 0 bases to trimming and J lost 3 bases, with 6 bases between them. The V and J genes are TRBV4-1 and TRBJ2-7; D not certain. This TCR was recovered from a human donor with sarcoidosis (Löfgren's syndrome or another form), or a control subject (not recorded which). Sample: CD4+ T cells from PBMCs. Here the CDR3 DNA reads TGCGCCAGCAGCCAAGAGCGAGGCTACGAGCAGTACTTC. Translated: CASSQERGYEQYF.